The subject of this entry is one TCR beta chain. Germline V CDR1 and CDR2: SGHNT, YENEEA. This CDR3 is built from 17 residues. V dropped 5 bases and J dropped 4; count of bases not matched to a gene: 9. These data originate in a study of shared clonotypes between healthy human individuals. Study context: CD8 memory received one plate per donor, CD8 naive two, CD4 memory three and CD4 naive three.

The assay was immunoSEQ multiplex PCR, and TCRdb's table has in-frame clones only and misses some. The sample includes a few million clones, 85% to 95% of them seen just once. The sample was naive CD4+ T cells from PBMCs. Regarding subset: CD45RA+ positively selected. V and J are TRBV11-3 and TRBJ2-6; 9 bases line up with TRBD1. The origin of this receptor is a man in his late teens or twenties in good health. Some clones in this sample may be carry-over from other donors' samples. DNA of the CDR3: TGTGCCAGCAGCCCCCGGGACAGGGCTTCGGGGGCCAACGTCCTGACTTTC. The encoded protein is CASSPRDRASGANVLTF.